These T cell receptor beta chains were read from a single sample in a study of post-analysis software for immune sequencing data. TCRdb re-analysed the PCR reads in MiXCR, keeping a single row per CDR3 protein. The sample comprises about 190,000 distinct CDR3 sequences, around 29% of which are singletons, and less than 4% rests with the top ten. The source material was blood. These receptor sequences come from a girl aged 2-17 years with multiple sclerosis. Each CDR3 is given with its conserved first and last residue. Fields, in order: D gene, J gene, V gene, clone size, CDR3 DNA, CDR3 protein. A D gene is named only where the DNA matches it firmly. Clone sizes are given selectively: once, few, many, or a class where the clone is expanded.

d_call: TRBD2; j_call: TRBJ2-1; v_call: TRBV29-1; clone_size: -; cdr3_nt: TGCAGCGTTGGGTCTCAACTAGCGGAACACAATGAGCAGTTCTTC; cdr3_aa: CSVGSQLAEHNEQFF
d_call: TRBD1; j_call: TRBJ2-7; v_call: TRBV13; clone_size: -; cdr3_nt: TGTGCCAGCAGCGCACAGGGGGGCTACGAGCAGTACTTC; cdr3_aa: CASSAQGGYEQYF
d_call: -; j_call: TRBJ1-1; v_call: TRBV20-1; clone_size: -; cdr3_nt: TGCAGTGCTAGTGACAATCGAGCTTTCTTT; cdr3_aa: CSASDNRAFF
d_call: TRBD2; j_call: TRBJ2-5; v_call: TRBV28; clone_size: few; cdr3_nt: TGTGCCAGCAGCGGACTAGCGGAACTCCAAGAGACCCAGTACTTC; cdr3_aa: CASSGLAELQETQYF
d_call: TRBD1; j_call: TRBJ1-2; v_call: TRBV6-5; clone_size: -; cdr3_nt: TGTGCCAGCAGTTACCCACAGGGGAGAGGAGGCTACACCTTC; cdr3_aa: CASSYPQGRGGYTF
d_call: -; j_call: TRBJ2-1; v_call: TRBV5-1; clone_size: -; cdr3_nt: TGCGCCAGCAGCTCGGCGCCGCTAGCGACCACTAGGGATGAGCAGTTCTTC; cdr3_aa: CASSSAPLATTRDEQFF
d_call: TRBD2; j_call: TRBJ2-5; v_call: TRBV7-2; clone_size: -; cdr3_nt: TGTGCCAGCAGCTTACAGCGGGGGGGCCAAGAGACCCAGTACTTC; cdr3_aa: CASSLQRGGQETQYF
d_call: -; j_call: TRBJ2-2; v_call: TRBV5-6; clone_size: few; cdr3_nt: TGTGCCAGCAGCCAGGGACGGCCGGCCGGGGAGCTGTTTTTT; cdr3_aa: CASSQGRPAGELFF
d_call: -; j_call: TRBJ2-7; v_call: TRBV12-3/TRBV12-4; clone_size: many; cdr3_nt: TGTGCCAGCAGGGAAGCGGACAGCCTCTACGAGCAGTACTTC; cdr3_aa: CASREADSLYEQYF
d_call: TRBD1; j_call: TRBJ1-1; v_call: TRBV6-5; clone_size: few; cdr3_nt: TGTGCCAGCACCCTGCCAGGGGGCACTGAAGCTTTCTTT; cdr3_aa: CASTLPGGTEAFF
d_call: -; j_call: TRBJ2-3; v_call: TRBV7-2; clone_size: -; cdr3_nt: TGTGCCAGCAGCTCGATGACAGGTCTTGCGGGAGATACGCAGTATTTT; cdr3_aa: CASSSMTGLAGDTQYF
d_call: -; j_call: TRBJ2-7; v_call: TRBV7-2; clone_size: -; cdr3_nt: TGTGCCAGCAGCTTAGCGCCGGCAGGGTGGTACGAGCAGTACTTC; cdr3_aa: CASSLAPAGWYEQYF
d_call: -; j_call: TRBJ2-7; v_call: TRBV18; clone_size: -; cdr3_nt: TGTGCCAGCTCACCAAGTCGGAGTCTGGGCGACTACGAGCAGTACTTC; cdr3_aa: CASSPSRSLGDYEQYF
d_call: TRBD2; j_call: TRBJ2-1; v_call: TRBV12-3/TRBV12-4; clone_size: many; cdr3_nt: TGTGCCAGCAGATCGACTAGCGGGGGCTCCTACAATGAGCAGTTCTTC; cdr3_aa: CASRSTSGGSYNEQFF
d_call: TRBD2; j_call: TRBJ2-1; v_call: TRBV20-1; clone_size: once; cdr3_nt: TGCAGTGCTCTCCTCGGGGGGGGGCAGTTCTTC; cdr3_aa: CSALLGGGQFF
d_call: -; j_call: TRBJ2-7; v_call: TRBV6-2/TRBV6-3; clone_size: few; cdr3_nt: TGTGCCAGCACGCCGGATGTTTACTACGAGCAGTACTTC; cdr3_aa: CASTPDVYYEQYF
d_call: -; j_call: TRBJ2-5; v_call: TRBV20-1; clone_size: few; cdr3_nt: TGCAGTGCTAGAGATCCGGGGAGGAGGGAGACCCAGTACTTC; cdr3_aa: CSARDPGRRETQYF
d_call: TRBD1; j_call: TRBJ2-5; v_call: TRBV29-1; clone_size: many; cdr3_nt: TGCAGCGCCGACAGGGGAGGAGAGACCCAGTACTTC; cdr3_aa: CSADRGGETQYF
d_call: -; j_call: TRBJ2-7; v_call: TRBV18; clone_size: many; cdr3_nt: TGTGCCAGCTCACCCTCGACCTTTAATTCCTACGAGCAGTACTTC; cdr3_aa: CASSPSTFNSYEQYF
d_call: -; j_call: TRBJ2-3; v_call: TRBV7-2; clone_size: -; cdr3_nt: TGTGCCAGCGGACGGTCGGTTTTCACAGATACGCAGTATTTT; cdr3_aa: CASGRSVFTDTQYF
d_call: -; j_call: TRBJ1-2; v_call: TRBV2; clone_size: few; cdr3_nt: TGTGCCAGCAGGACAGGCTATGGCTACACCTTC; cdr3_aa: CASRTGYGYTF
d_call: -; j_call: TRBJ2-7; v_call: TRBV5-1; clone_size: many; cdr3_nt: TGCGCCAGCAGCTCTGAACAGCCCCACGAGCAGTACTTC; cdr3_aa: CASSSEQPHEQYF
d_call: -; j_call: TRBJ2-5; v_call: TRBV7-2; clone_size: -; cdr3_nt: TGTGCCAGCAGCGTTCCGGGGCTCAGGGCCGGGGAGACCCAGTACTTC; cdr3_aa: CASSVPGLRAGETQYF
d_call: -; j_call: TRBJ1-1; v_call: TRBV6-6; clone_size: -; cdr3_nt: TGTGCCAGCAGTTACTTCAGGGCCGCGGCAGACACTAAAGCTTTCTTT; cdr3_aa: CASSYFRAAADTKAFF
d_call: TRBD1; j_call: TRBJ2-5; v_call: TRBV19; clone_size: -; cdr3_nt: TGTGCCAGTAGTGCCCCCGGGACAGGGGGTTTGGCGACCCAGTACTTC; cdr3_aa: CASSAPGTGGLATQYF
d_call: -; j_call: TRBJ1-2; v_call: TRBV5-1; clone_size: -; cdr3_nt: TGCGCCAGCAGCTTAGGGACATATTCTAACTATGGCTACACCTTC; cdr3_aa: CASSLGTYSNYGYTF
d_call: TRBD1; j_call: TRBJ1-2; v_call: TRBV3-1; clone_size: few; cdr3_nt: TGTGCCGGCAGCCAAGATCTCGCAGGGGGTAACTATGGCTACACCTTC; cdr3_aa: CAGSQDLAGGNYGYTF
d_call: -; j_call: TRBJ2-6; v_call: TRBV5-1; clone_size: few; cdr3_nt: TGCGCCAGCAGCTTGACGAACTCTGGGGCCAACGTCCTGACTTTC; cdr3_aa: CASSLTNSGANVLTF
d_call: -; j_call: TRBJ2-5; v_call: TRBV5-1; clone_size: many; cdr3_nt: TGCGCCAGCAGCCCCCAGGGTTCAGAGACCCAGTACTTC; cdr3_aa: CASSPQGSETQYF
d_call: TRBD2; j_call: TRBJ2-7; v_call: TRBV5-5; clone_size: many; cdr3_nt: TGTGCCAGCATACTTAGCGGGAGCTCCTACGAGCAGTACTTC; cdr3_aa: CASILSGSSYEQYF
d_call: -; j_call: TRBJ2-7; v_call: TRBV5-6; clone_size: many; cdr3_nt: TGTGCCAGCAGCGCACAGGGATACGAGCAGTACTTC; cdr3_aa: CASSAQGYEQYF
d_call: -; j_call: TRBJ2-1; v_call: TRBV20-1; clone_size: few; cdr3_nt: TGCAGTGCTAGAGCCCCAGACCGGGACAATGAGCAGTTCTTC; cdr3_aa: CSARAPDRDNEQFF
d_call: -; j_call: TRBJ2-1; v_call: TRBV19; clone_size: few; cdr3_nt: TGTGCCAGTAGTATAGCGGAATCGGGAACTGAGCAGTTCTTC; cdr3_aa: CASSIAESGTEQFF
d_call: -; j_call: TRBJ1-1; v_call: TRBV18; clone_size: -; cdr3_nt: TGTGCCGGCTCACCAGAGATGGGCGCCAACACTGAAGCTTTCTTT; cdr3_aa: CAGSPEMGANTEAFF
d_call: TRBD1; j_call: TRBJ2-7; v_call: TRBV10-2; clone_size: few; cdr3_nt: TGCGCCAGCAGTCGGGACAGGGGTGAAGAGCAGTACTTC; cdr3_aa: CASSRDRGEEQYF
d_call: -; j_call: TRBJ1-5; v_call: TRBV20-1; clone_size: -; cdr3_nt: TGCAGTGCCAATACAGGTGGAGGGCAGCCCCAGCATTTT; cdr3_aa: CSANTGGGQPQHF
d_call: -; j_call: TRBJ1-1; v_call: TRBV12-3/TRBV12-4; clone_size: few; cdr3_nt: TGTGCCAGCAGTCCCCCGGGGGCCTTGAACACTGAAGCTTTCTTT; cdr3_aa: CASSPPGALNTEAFF
d_call: -; j_call: TRBJ2-1; v_call: TRBV3-1; clone_size: -; cdr3_nt: TGTGCCAGCAGCCAATTGTGCGGGGAGCAGTTCTTC; cdr3_aa: CASSQLCGEQFF
d_call: TRBD2; j_call: TRBJ2-1; v_call: TRBV2; clone_size: many; cdr3_nt: TGTGCCAGCAGTACCCTTAATAGCGGGGGGGAGCAGTTCTTC; cdr3_aa: CASSTLNSGGEQFF
d_call: -; j_call: TRBJ2-7; v_call: TRBV12-3/TRBV12-4; clone_size: many; cdr3_nt: TGTGCCAGCAGTCGGGGAGGACTCTCCTACGAGCAGTACTTC; cdr3_aa: CASSRGGLSYEQYF
d_call: -; j_call: TRBJ2-1; v_call: TRBV7-9; clone_size: many; cdr3_nt: TGTGCCAGCAGCTGGACAGATACCCAAGGGAGTGAGCAGTTCTTC; cdr3_aa: CASSWTDTQGSEQFF
d_call: -; j_call: TRBJ1-3; v_call: TRBV5-4; clone_size: few; cdr3_nt: TGTGCCAGCAGCTTGGACCCGACAGGTGGGGGAAACACCATATATTTT; cdr3_aa: CASSLDPTGGGNTIYF
d_call: -; j_call: TRBJ2-7; v_call: TRBV6-6; clone_size: many; cdr3_nt: TGTGCCAGCAGTTCAACGAGCGCGCGGGACGAGCAGTACTTC; cdr3_aa: CASSSTSARDEQYF
d_call: -; j_call: TRBJ2-1; v_call: TRBV6-2/TRBV6-3; clone_size: many; cdr3_nt: TGTGCCAGCAGTTATCGGACCTACAATGAGCAGTTCTTC; cdr3_aa: CASSYRTYNEQFF
d_call: TRBD1; j_call: TRBJ2-7; v_call: TRBV12-3/TRBV12-4; clone_size: many; cdr3_nt: TGTGCCACTCACCTTAAGAGCAGGGGGAACGAGCAGTACTTC; cdr3_aa: CATHLKSRGNEQYF
d_call: -; j_call: TRBJ2-7; v_call: TRBV5-1; clone_size: few; cdr3_nt: TGCGCCAGCAGCGGCGGGACGGCGGCCGTTAATTACGAGCAGTACTTC; cdr3_aa: CASSGGTAAVNYEQYF
d_call: TRBD1; j_call: TRBJ1-2; v_call: TRBV29-1; clone_size: -; cdr3_nt: TGCAGTGTAGGGGACAGGGAAGGCTATGGCTACACCTTC; cdr3_aa: CSVGDREGYGYTF
d_call: -; j_call: TRBJ1-2; v_call: TRBV21-1; clone_size: few; cdr3_nt: TGTGCCAGCGAGGGGGGGTTCTGGCAGGCCCGCGTTGGCTACACCTTC; cdr3_aa: CASEGGFWQARVGYTF
d_call: -; j_call: TRBJ1-1; v_call: TRBV3-1; clone_size: -; cdr3_nt: TGTGCCAGCAGCCAACCATACAGGGTGGGTCCGAACACTGAAGCTTTCTTT; cdr3_aa: CASSQPYRVGPNTEAFF
d_call: TRBD1; j_call: TRBJ1-5; v_call: TRBV20-1; clone_size: many; cdr3_nt: TGCAGTGGCCGGGGTAGCGGGACAGCTGCTAATCAGCCCCAGCATTTT; cdr3_aa: CSGRGSGTAANQPQHF
d_call: -; j_call: TRBJ2-5; v_call: TRBV28; clone_size: -; cdr3_nt: TGTACCAGCAGTTTAAGGGAGACCCAGTACTTC; cdr3_aa: CTSSLRETQYF
d_call: -; j_call: TRBJ1-5; v_call: TRBV5-1; clone_size: -; cdr3_nt: TGCGCCAGCGGACTAGTCGGGGGACAAGGGAACAATCAGCCCCAGCATTTT; cdr3_aa: CASGLVGGQGNNQPQHF
d_call: TRBD1; j_call: TRBJ1-1; v_call: TRBV20-1; clone_size: -; cdr3_nt: TGCAGTGCCACAAAGCTGACAGGGGGGAACACTGAAGCTTTCTTT; cdr3_aa: CSATKLTGGNTEAFF
d_call: -; j_call: TRBJ2-1; v_call: TRBV11-3; clone_size: many; cdr3_nt: TGTGCCAGCAGCTTAGATTGGAACAATGAGCAGTTCTTC; cdr3_aa: CASSLDWNNEQFF
d_call: TRBD2; j_call: TRBJ2-7; v_call: TRBV25-1; clone_size: many; cdr3_nt: TGTGCCAGCAGTGAATGGTCCGCGGGGGATGACGACGAGCAGTACTTC; cdr3_aa: CASSEWSAGDDDEQYF
d_call: -; j_call: TRBJ2-7; v_call: TRBV28; clone_size: -; cdr3_nt: TGTGCCAGCAGCAGCGGCTGCTACGAGCAGTACTTC; cdr3_aa: CASSSGCYEQYF
d_call: -; j_call: TRBJ1-5; v_call: TRBV5-1; clone_size: -; cdr3_nt: TGCGCCAGCAGCTTGGAGGGGACTCAGCCCCAGCATTTT; cdr3_aa: CASSLEGTQPQHF